What follows are 19 T cell receptor beta chains derived from one specimen sequenced in a study of blood T cell repertoires in COVID-19. TCRdb's copy holds only in-frame clones and misses some; the assay was immunoSEQ multiplex PCR. The sample shows approximately 190,000 clones, less than 90% of them seen only once. Sequenced material: peripheral blood. Receptor source: a woman between 40 and 55 years old with acute or convalescent COVID-19.

J is TRBJ1-1 and V is TRBV12-3 or TRBV12-4, with D possibly being TRBD1 (5 bases). This CDR3 has 12 amino acids. Trimming took 6 bases from V and 6 from J, leaving 11 bases between them. The CDR3 DNA reads TGTGCCAGCAGCGGGGGGACGGCTGAAGCTTTCTTT. It translates to CASSGGTAEAFF.

V gene TRBV27 combines with J gene TRBJ2-7; TRBD1 is a possible D gene (6 bases). CDR3 length: 15 amino acids. Germline CDR1 MNHEY, CDR2 SMNVEV (reference sequence). The V and J ends lost 0 bases and 4 bases respectively, with 13 bases between them. CDR3 loop: CASSLSVGQIYEQYF. The CDR3 coding sequence is TGTGCCAGCAGTTTATCTGTAGGACAGATATACGAGCAGTACTTC.

The J gene is TRBJ2-3, the V gene TRBV11-2; D is perhaps TRBD2 (6 bases). The V gene's germline CDR1 is SGHAT and CDR2 FQNNGV. There are 14 residues in the CDR3. Trimming cost V 1 base and J 8 bases, with 13 bases left between them. In nucleotides, the CDR3 is TGTGCCAGCAGCTTAGTTCCCTTGGGGGGTACGCAGTATTTT. It specifies CASSLVPLGGTQYF.

CDR3 nucleotide sequence: TGTGCCAGCAGTTGGACAGGGGGTCAGCCCCAGCATTTT. Residues: CASSWTGGQPQHF. This chain connects TRBV6-5 to TRBJ1-5; 10 bases match TRBD1. Germline CDR1 reads MNHEY; CDR2 reads SVGAGI. The V gene end was trimmed by 4 bases and the J gene end by 6 bases; junction bases not matched to a gene: 0. The CDR3 extends over 13 amino acids.

The CDR3 protein is CASSRDFQETQYF. CDR3 bases: TGTGCCAGCAGTAGGGACTTCCAAGAGACCCAGTACTTC. This chain uses TRBV6-5 with TRBJ2-5; perhaps TRBD2 as D (6 bases). V was trimmed by 5 bases and J by 1 base, leaving 8 bases between them. Germline V lookup: CDR1 MNHEY, CDR2 SVGAGI. The CDR3 runs to 13 residues.

The CDR3 here is CASSYSTDRMNTEAFF. As DNA, the CDR3 is TGTGCCAGCAGTTACTCTACCGACAGGATGAACACTGAAGCTTTCTTT. The gene calls are TRBV6-5 and TRBJ1-1; maybe TRBD1 (6 bases). This CDR3 has 16 amino acids. CDR1 is MNHEY, CDR2 SVGAGI, per germline. Trimming shortened V by 0 bases and J by 0 bases, and 11 bases separated the two germline ends.

This clone was recorded once. The V gene is TRBV7-6, the J gene TRBJ2-6, with D maybe TRBD1 (5 bases). The CDR3 covers 15 residues. Germline V gene data show CDR1 as SGHVS and CDR2 as FNYEAQ. Trimming shortened V by 5 bases and J by 1 base, and 9 bases separated the two germline ends. The CDR3 is CASSRQGSGANVLTF. DNA of the CDR3: TGTGCCAGCAGCCGCCAGGGTTCTGGGGCCAACGTCCTGACTTTC.

The chain carries TRBV28 and TRBJ1-2; TRBD1 is a possible D gene (5 bases). The CDR3 contains 18 residues. Looked up from germline, CDR1 is MDHEN and CDR2 is SYDVKM. Trimming stripped 1 base from V and 0 bases from J, with 18 bases between. The CDR3 region has the DNA TGTGCCAGCAGTTTATTGGGGGGGGAGGACCGAGCTAACTATGGCTACACCTTC. This encodes CASSLLGGEDRANYGYTF.

The V call is TRBV2, the J call TRBJ1-4; TRBD1 is a possible D gene (6 bases). The ends were cut back, 6 bases at V and 7 bases at J, with 18 bases in the middle. CDR1 is SNHLY and CDR2 is FYNNEI in the germline V gene. This CDR3 is 15 amino acids long. CDR3 region: CASRVRARGGEKLFF. CDR3 DNA sequence: TGTGCCAGCAGAGTTCGGGCTAGAGGGGGTGAAAAACTGTTTTTT.

The gene calls are TRBV5-1 and TRBJ2-7, with TRBD2 matching 7 bases. The CDR3 has 14 amino acids. Per germline, CDR1 SGHRS and CDR2 YFSETQ. With V trimmed by 5 bases and J by 0 bases, 5 bases remained unmatched. The CDR3 here is CASRGGTSSYEQYF. The DNA of the CDR3 is TGCGCCAGCAGGGGGGGGACCAGCTCCTACGAGCAGTACTTC.

The V gene is TRBV27, the J gene TRBJ2-5; weak D call: TRBD2 (5 bases). CDR3 length equals 14 residues. The germline V gene has CDR1 MNHEY and CDR2 SMNVEV (reference sequence). V was shortened by 1 base and J by 2 bases, with 8 bases between the two germline ends. CDR3 region: CASSLWAGQETQYF. CDR3 bases: TGTGCCAGCAGTTTATGGGCGGGTCAAGAGACCCAGTACTTC.

V and J are TRBV7-6 and TRBJ2-7; 7 bases align to TRBD2. Looked up from germline, CDR1 is SGHVS and CDR2 is FNYEAQ. V lost 5 bases and J lost 0; bases outside the gene matches: 4. The CDR3 spans 14 residues. The CDR3 here is CASSRTGGSYEQYF. The CDR3 coding sequence is TGTGCCAGCAGCCGAACGGGAGGCTCCTACGAGCAGTACTTC.

The J gene is TRBJ1-6, the V gene TRBV5-4; D is unclear. CDR1 and CDR2 (germline): SGHNT, YYREEE (reference sequence). V gave up 5 bases and J gave up 7 bases, with 16 bases separating them. This CDR3 region has 15 residues. The CDR3 loop reads CASSLGGLRNSPLHF. In DNA, the CDR3 is TGTGCCAGCAGTCTAGGAGGGCTGAGGAATTCACCCCTCCACTTT.

In the case of this clone: The same CDR3 can be traced to other DNA sequences in this sample. The chain is built from TRBV11-2 and TRBJ1-1; 9 bases line up with TRBD1. The V gene end was trimmed by 5 bases and the J gene end by 5 bases; junction bases not matched to a gene: 3. In germline, CDR1 is SGHAT, CDR2 FQNNGV. The CDR3 totals 13 residues. CDR3 nucleotide sequence: TGTGCCAGCAGCCCGGACAGGGGTACTGAAGCTTTCTTT. It codes for CASSPDRGTEAFF.

The V call is TRBV20-1, the J call TRBJ1-6, with a tentative D call TRBD1 (5 bases). Germline V gene data show CDR1 as DFQATT and CDR2 as SNEGSKA (reference sequence). V lost 3 bases and J 8 bases, leaving 11 bases between the germline ends. The CDR3 has 13 residues. CDR3 sequence (DNA): TGCAGTGCTAGTACCCAGGGTGATTCACCCCTCCACTTT. Its protein is CSASTQGDSPLHF.

The rearrangement joins TRBV28 to TRBJ1-2; TRBD1 matches 7 bases. Germline V lookup: CDR1 MDHEN, CDR2 SYDVKM. The CDR3 is 15 residues long. V shed 2 bases, J shed 5 bases, and the junction held 8 bases outside the gene matches. The CDR3 loop is CASSLTTGAGYGYTF. The CDR3 DNA reads as TGTGCCAGCAGTTTAACTACAGGGGCAGGATATGGCTACACCTTC.

V is TRBV9 and J is TRBJ2-7, with 9 bases lining up with TRBD1. Trimming at V came to 3 bases and at J to 3 bases, leaving 16 bases not matched to a gene. The CDR3 consists of 18 residues. Per the germline V gene, CDR1 is SGDLS and CDR2 is YYNGEE. The CDR3 DNA follows: TGTGCCAGCAGCGAGAACCGGAGGAAGGGACAGGGAAACTACGAGCAGTACTTC. This translates into CASSENRRKGQGNYEQYF.

The chain employs TRBV29-1 and TRBJ1-4; 8 bases fit TRBD1. With V trimmed by 7 bases and J by 5 bases, 9 bases remained unmatched. This CDR3 region has 14 residues. Germline-derived CDR1 and CDR2 are SQVTM and ANQGSEA. This CDR3 reads CSAQDRGTNEKLFF. CDR3 DNA: TGCAGCGCCCAAGACAGGGGAACAAATGAAAAACTGTTTTTT.

This sequence joins TRBV28 and TRBJ1-3; 7 nucleotides line up with TRBD1. Trimming cost V 10 bases and J 2 bases; bases outside gene matches: 8. CDR1 is MDHEN and CDR2 is SYDVKM in the germline V gene. CDR3 length: 14 residues. CDR3 in amino acids: CATRTGGTGNTIYF. As DNA, the CDR3 is TGTGCCACCCGGACAGGAGGCACTGGAAACACCATATATTTT.